The 28 T cell receptor beta chains given below trace back to one sample, sequenced in a study of T cell repertoires and HLA-DP antigens. The protocol was immunoSEQ multiplex PCR, while the TCRdb copy is restricted to in-frame clones and leaves out a portion. The sample includes around 100,000 clones, more than 85% of them seen just once. These receptors' antigens are unknown. Input material: CD4+ T cells from PBMCs. The source is a woman aged 18 to 35 in good health and CMV-seronegative.

The chain is built from TRBV5-1 and TRBJ2-7; D is perhaps TRBD2 (7 bases). The CDR3 is 16 amino acids. CDR1 is SGHRS and CDR2 is YFSETQ in the germline V gene. Between the trimmed V and J ends, which lost 4 bases and 0 bases, there was a span of 17 bases. The CDR3 loop is CASSLGGTQVSYEQYF. The CDR3 coding sequence is TGCGCCAGCAGCCTGGGAGGGACACAAGTCTCCTACGAGCAGTACTTC.

The rearrangement links TRBV5-1 to TRBJ2-3; TRBD1 matches at 10 bases. Trimming took 3 bases from V and 4 from J; bases not matched to a gene: 5. CDR1 and CDR2 (germline): SGHRS, YFSETQ. This CDR3 region has 15 residues. CDR3: CASSSGQGGSDTQYF. The CDR3 region has the DNA TGCGCCAGCAGCTCTGGACAGGGGGGGTCAGATACGCAGTATTTT.

This chain uses TRBV6-5 with TRBJ2-5; 12 nucleotides agree with TRBD2. The CDR3 totals 15 residues. J was trimmed by 2 bases and V by 5 bases; bases with no gene match: 3. Germline loops: CDR1 MNHEY, CDR2 SVGAGI. The CDR3 spells CASSVLAGGQETQYF. For the CDR3, the DNA is TGTGCCAGCAGTGTACTAGCGGGGGGTCAAGAGACCCAGTACTTC.

The rearrangement joins TRBV28 to TRBJ1-5; D may be TRBD1 (5 bases). The CDR3 totals 12 residues. V lost 5 bases and J lost 7, with 9 bases in between. Germline V gene lookup returns CDR1 MDHEN and CDR2 SYDVKM. The CDR3 coding sequence is TGTGCCAGCAGTCCCCGGGGGCAGCCCCAGCATTTT. This gives the protein CASSPRGQPQHF.

This sequence joins TRBV19 and TRBJ2-2, with TRBD2 matching over 13 bases. Per germline, CDR1 LNHDA and CDR2 SQIVND (reference sequence). The CDR3 consists of 17 residues. Trimming at V came to 6 bases and at J to 3 bases, leaving 7 bases not matched to a gene. This CDR3 reads CASRLAGGLFDTGELFF. CDR3 DNA sequence: TGTGCCAGTAGACTAGCGGGGGGGCTTTTCGACACCGGGGAGCTGTTTTTT.

Here the CDR3 DNA reads TGTGCCAGTAACGAGGACAGAAATCAGCCCCAGCATTTT. It encodes CASNEDRNQPQHF. This sequence joins TRBV19 and TRBJ1-5, with D possibly matching TRBD1 (6 bases). CDR1 and CDR2 from the germline V gene are LNHDA and SQIVND (reference sequence). CDR3 length: 13 residues. Trimming stripped 7 bases from V and 4 bases from J, with 11 bases between.

This chain connects TRBV9 to TRBJ2-3, with 9 bases identical to TRBD2. Trimming at V came to 0 bases and at J to 4 bases, leaving 6 bases not matched to a gene. Germline V gene sequence: CDR1 SGDLS, CDR2 YYNGEE. The CDR3 is made up of 16 amino acids. CDR3 coding DNA: TGTGCCAGCAGCGTAGTTGCGGGAGGGCCCTCAGATACGCAGTATTTT. Its protein is CASSVVAGGPSDTQYF. Full variable domain (missing parts from reference TRBV9 and TRBJ2-3): DSGVTQTPKHLITATGQRVTLRCSPRSGDLSVYWYQQSLDQGLQFLIQYYNGEERAKGNILERFSAQQFPDLHSELNLSSLELGDSALYFCASSVVAGGPSDTQYFGPGTRLTVL.

This chain links TRBV6-6 with TRBJ2-7, with 10 positions matching TRBD1. V trimming: 5 bases; J trimming: 5 bases; junction bases outside the gene matches: 9. Germline assignment: CDR1 MNHNY and CDR2 SVGAGI (reference sequence). This CDR3 contains 15 residues. The CDR3 loop is CASSKGQGTNDEQYV. DNA of the CDR3: TGTGCCAGCAGTAAGGGACAGGGGACAAACGACGAGCAGTACGTC.

The chain uses TRBV5-1 and TRBJ2-3; 7 bases are shared with TRBD1. CDR1 is SGHRS and CDR2 is YFSETQ in the germline V gene. V shed 4 bases and J 2 bases; nucleotides not matched to a gene: 7. The CDR3 loop spans 15 amino acids. CDR3 DNA: TGCGCCAGCAGCGTAGGGACAGCCCTCACAGATACGCAGTATTTT. It encodes CASSVGTALTDTQYF.

The chain employs TRBV5-1 and TRBJ1-3; D remains unclear. CDR1 is SGHRS and CDR2 is YFSETQ in the germline V gene. V lost 1 base and J lost 0, with 8 bases in between. The CDR3 loop spans 15 amino acids. The CDR3 region is CASSLLGVSGNTIYF. The CDR3 DNA sequence: TGCGCCAGCAGCTTGCTCGGTGTCTCTGGAAACACCATATATTTT.

The chain has TRBV4-1 and TRBJ2-5; tentative D call: TRBD2 (6 bases). Trimming cost V 0 bases and J 1 base, with 15 bases left between them. Germline CDR1 is MGHRA and CDR2 is YSYEKL. CDR3 length: 17 residues. CDR3 sequence (DNA): TGCGCCAGCAGCCAAGACGGAGGCGGGACCCGCCAAGAGACCCAGTACTTC. Translation: CASSQDGGGTRQETQYF.

The chain has TRBV6-6 and TRBJ1-1; D ambiguous. Germline CDR1 reads MNHNY; CDR2 reads SVGAGI (reference sequence). The length of the CDR3 is 13 residues. Trimming shortened V by 2 bases and J by 4 bases, and 8 bases separated the two germline ends. The DNA of the CDR3 is TGTGCCAGCAGTTACAGGAGACTCACTGAAGCTTTCTTT. Protein product: CASSYRRLTEAFF.

This chain joins TRBV10-2 and TRBJ2-5; TRBD2 agrees at 8 bases. J was trimmed by 5 bases and V by 7 bases; bases with no gene match: 9. Germline CDR1 reads WSHSY; CDR2 reads SAAADI. The CDR3 has 14 residues. In nucleotides, the CDR3 is TGCGCCAGCAAGCGGGAGCCTTGGGTGGAGACCCAGTACTTC. It is translated as CASKREPWVETQYF.

CDR3 protein: CASSPAGMNTEAFF. The CDR3 bases are TGTGCCAGCTCACCAGCAGGGATGAACACTGAAGCTTTCTTT. This rearrangement joins TRBV18 to TRBJ1-1; D possibly corresponds to TRBD1 (5 bases). There are 14 residues in the CDR3. Trimming took 2 bases from V and 0 from J, leaving 7 bases between them. Germline V gives CDR1 KGHSH, CDR2 LQKENI.

This chain joins TRBV2 and TRBJ1-1; D is possibly TRBD1 (6 bases). Trimming removed 3 bases at V and 6 bases at J, with 14 bases between. The CDR3 totals 14 residues. Germline V gene sequence: CDR1 SNHLY, CDR2 FYNNEI. The CDR3 loop is CASSELGGKSEAFF. CDR3 DNA: TGTGCCAGCAGTGAGTTGGGGGGCAAGTCTGAAGCTTTCTTT.

The rearrangement links TRBV6-5 to TRBJ1-4; D gene uncertain. Germline CDR1 is MNHEY and CDR2 is SVGAGI. Trimming removed 5 bases from V and 8 bases from J, with 6 bases in between. This CDR3 is 11 amino acids long. The CDR3 loop is CASSGKEKLFF. CDR3 sequence (DNA): TGTGCCAGCAGTGGAAAAGAAAAACTGTTTTTT.

V and J are TRBV28 and TRBJ1-2, with no clear D. V lost 6 bases to trimming and J lost 8 bases, with 16 bases between them. There are 13 residues in the CDR3. Germline loops: CDR1 MDHEN, CDR2 SYDVKM. CDR3 sequence reads: CASSRRREGGYTF. For the CDR3, the DNA is TGTGCCAGCAGCCGGCGGAGGGAGGGAGGCTACACCTTC.

This clone has only a few counts. This sequence joins TRBV29-1 and TRBJ1-2; D is uncertain. The CDR3 sequence is 12 residues long. The germline V gene has CDR1 SQVTM and CDR2 ANQGSEA. Trimming removed 7 bases at V and 3 bases at J, with 12 bases between. CDR3 in amino acids: CSAQHGYYGYTF. For the CDR3, the DNA is TGCAGCGCTCAACACGGCTACTATGGCTACACCTTC.

The chain has TRBV28 and TRBJ2-2; D ambiguous. V lost 4 bases and J 0 bases, leaving 12 bases between the germline ends. Germline assignment: CDR1 MDHEN and CDR2 SYDVKM. This CDR3 has 16 amino acids. The CDR3 DNA reads as TGTGCCAGCAGTTCCTTCCTAGAAACGAACACCGGGGAGCTGTTTTTT. Translating gives CASSSFLETNTGELFF.

The chain is built from TRBV5-4 and TRBJ2-2, with 8 bases aligning to TRBD1. V shed 4 bases, J shed 4 bases, and the junction held 6 bases outside the gene matches. There are 15 residues in the CDR3. Germline assignment: CDR1 SGHNT and CDR2 YYREEE (reference sequence). The CDR3 coding sequence is TGTGCCAGCAGCGCAGACAGGGGTCGCACCGGGGAGCTGTTTTTT. It encodes CASSADRGRTGELFF.

In this sample, this clone turned up once. The chain links TRBV5-1 to TRBJ2-5, with TRBD1 identical over 12 bases. Germline-derived CDR1 and CDR2 are SGHRS and YFSETQ. Trimming removed 4 bases from V and 5 bases from J; junction bases left unmatched: 9. The CDR3 has 16 amino acids. The CDR3, as DNA: TGCGCCAGCAGCATCTGGGACAGGGGGCCACGGGAGACCCAGTACTTC. Translation gives CASSIWDRGPRETQYF.

The gene calls are TRBV12-5 and TRBJ2-5; the D is unclear. Germline CDR1 reads LGHNT; CDR2 reads FRNRAP. V shed 1 base and J shed 9 bases, with 12 bases lying between them. The length of the CDR3 is 13 residues. CDR3 DNA: TGTGCTAGTGGTTTGGGGGCAAGGGATGCCCAGTACTTC. Its protein is CASGLGARDAQYF. The full variable domain, in which reference TRBV12-5 and TRBJ2-5 provide the parts outside the CDR3, is DARVTQTPRHKVTEMGQEVTMRCQPILGHNTVFWYRQTMMQGLELLAYFRNRAPLDDSGMPKDRFSAEMPDATLATLKIQPSEPRDSAVYFCASGLGARDAQYFGPGTRLLVL.

This rearrangement joins TRBV5-1 to TRBJ1-6; D not resolved. This CDR3 is built from 17 residues. CDR1 is SGHRS and CDR2 is YFSETQ in the germline V gene. V was trimmed by 4 bases and J by 7 bases, leaving 21 bases between them. The CDR3 sequence is CASSLRPGEPWNSPLHF. Here the CDR3 DNA reads TGCGCCAGCAGCCTTCGACCCGGGGAGCCTTGGAATTCACCCCTCCACTTT.

The chain is built from TRBV9 and TRBJ2-3; D tentatively reads TRBD1 or TRBD2 (5 bases each). Trimming pared 4 bases from V and 2 bases from J, leaving 20 bases between. The CDR3 covers 17 residues. Looked up from germline, CDR1 is SGDLS and CDR2 is YYNGEE. The CDR3 DNA reads as TGTGCCAGCAGCTCCCGGGACCTCGCCGCATACACAGATACGCAGTATTTT. It specifies CASSSRDLAAYTDTQYF.

This clone was recorded once. The V call is TRBV19, the J call TRBJ1-2; 7 nucleotides match TRBD1. With 3 bases clipped from V and 6 bases from J, the junction kept 7 bases outside the gene matches. This CDR3 has 14 residues. The germline V gene encodes CDR1 LNHDA and CDR2 SQIVND (reference sequence). CDR3 region: CASSMLGRGNGYTF. CDR3 DNA: TGTGCCAGTAGTATGCTGGGCAGGGGGAATGGCTACACCTTC.

The chain links TRBV11-1 to TRBJ2-1; the D gene is possibly TRBD1 (5 bases). V shed 4 bases and J shed 4 bases, with 17 bases lying between them. The CDR3 is 16 amino acids. Germline V gene lookup returns CDR1 SGHAT and CDR2 FQDESV (reference sequence). The CDR3 bases are TGTGCCAGCAGCTCACCCGGAGACAGAAAATACAATGAGCAGTTCTTC. Amino acid sequence: CASSSPGDRKYNEQFF.

The chain is built from TRBV27 and TRBJ1-5, with D perhaps matching TRBD1 (6 bases). This CDR3 has 14 amino acids. CDR1 and CDR2 (germline): MNHEY, SMNVEV (reference sequence). Trimming took off 8 bases at V and 7 bases at J, with 18 bases between the two ends. The CDR3 region is CASGHRARDQPQHF. The CDR3, as DNA: TGTGCCAGCGGACACAGGGCCCGGGACCAGCCCCAGCATTTT.

V is TRBV18 and J is TRBJ1-1, with a weak D call TRBD1 (5 bases). In germline, CDR1 is KGHSH, CDR2 LQKENI. CDR3 length equals 15 residues. V lost 6 bases, J lost 0 bases, and 14 bases lay in between. The CDR3 DNA is TGTGCCAGCTCCCGCGGGGGGGTCATGAACACTGAAGCTTTCTTT. Translation: CASSRGGVMNTEAFF.